What follows are 7 T cell receptor beta chains derived from one specimen sequenced in a study of graft-versus-host responses after intestinal transplantation. These receptors' antigens are unknown. Measured with immunoSEQ multiplex PCR; TCRdb has only the in-frame clones, and not every one. The data show about 86,000 clones, with 88% seen just once and roughly 0.3% held by the top ten. The source material was unstimulated CD4+ T cells sorted from spleen or lymph node cells, sampled before transplant. These receptors came from a human donor who was the organ donor for an intestinal transplant.

V gene TRBV5-1 combines with J gene TRBJ1-1; D remains unclear. Germline CDR1 and CDR2: SGHRS and YFSETQ. V was cut by 2 bases and J by 3 bases, with 11 bases left in between. This CDR3 spans 14 amino acids. The CDR3 is CASSFGVRDTEAFF. CDR3 nucleotides: TGCGCCAGCAGCTTCGGGGTGAGGGACACTGAAGCTTTCTTT.

V gene TRBV7-2 combines with J gene TRBJ2-7, with TRBD2 identical over 7 bases. Per germline, CDR1 SGHTA and CDR2 FQGNSA. The CDR3 spans 14 residues. J was trimmed by 3 bases and V by 4 bases; bases with no gene match: 6. The DNA for the CDR3 is TGTGCCAGCAGCTCCCGGGCGGGGGTCTACGAGCAGTACTTC. It codes for CASSSRAGVYEQYF.

This rearrangement joins TRBV4-1 to TRBJ1-4; 7 bases are shared with TRBD1. From germline, CDR1 is MGHRA and CDR2 YSYEKL. The CDR3 covers 16 residues. J was trimmed by 0 bases and V by 4 bases; bases with no gene match: 5. Written as DNA, the CDR3 is TGCGCCAGCAGCCTAAGGACAGGCCCAACTAATGAAAAACTGTTTTTT. Encoded protein: CASSLRTGPTNEKLFF.

The table lists this clone with a few counts. The gene calls are TRBV5-8 and TRBJ2-1; 7 positions agree with TRBD2. V was clipped by 10 bases and J by 8 bases; unmatched bases: 12. The CDR3 runs 13 residues. The germline V gene encodes CDR1 SGHTS and CDR2 YDEGEE. The CDR3: CAGGVPGRDEQFF. The CDR3 region has the DNA TGTGCCGGGGGGGTCCCCGGCCGAGATGAGCAGTTCTTC.

Only one count was recorded for this clone. One end of the junction fails to match germline, which may point to a read error. The chain recombines TRBV7-6 with TRBJ2-7, with a possible D match to TRBD1 (5 bases). CDR3 length: 13 amino acids. CDR1 and CDR2 (germline): SGHVS, FNYEAQ. CDR3: CASSATVSYERYF. The CDR3 DNA sequence: TGTGCCAGCAGCGCGACAGTCTCCTACGAGCGGTACTTC.

The chain has TRBV4-1 and TRBJ1-2; 7 positions agree with TRBD1. CDR3 length: 16 residues. Germline lookup yields CDR1 MGHRA and CDR2 YSYEKL. Trimming took 2 bases from V and 8 from J; bases not matched to a gene: 14. The CDR3 reads CASSQNPTGVEVGYTF. CDR3 coding DNA: TGCGCCAGCAGCCAAAACCCCACAGGGGTGGAGGTCGGCTACACCTTC.

The genes are TRBV11-2 and TRBJ2-1, with no clear D. The CDR3 contains 13 residues. The V gene's germline CDR1 is SGHAT and CDR2 FQNNGV. V was pared by 1 base and J by 8 bases, with 9 bases between. The CDR3 loop is CASSLGVADEQFF. The CDR3 DNA reads as TGTGCCAGCAGCTTAGGGGTTGCGGATGAGCAGTTCTTC.